The source of this TCR beta chain is a study of graft-versus-host responses after intestinal transplantation. Germline loops: CDR1 SGHVS, CDR2 FQNEAQ. This CDR3 spans 17 amino acids. Between the trimmed V and J ends, which lost 5 bases and 3 bases, there was a span of 19 bases. Sequenced by immunoSEQ multiplex PCR; TCRdb stores in-frame clones only, minus some. The sample includes nearly 15,000 clones, approximately 62% of them seen just once. This clone is labeled large. Researchers processed graft tissue to release intraepithelial and lamina propria lymphocytes. This TCR came from a human patient who received an intestinal transplant, so some T cells may come from the graft donor. The material was ileum tissue, obtained 524 days after transplant. The chain is built from TRBV7-8 and TRBJ1-4; D is possibly TRBD1 (5 bases). CDR3 DNA sequence: TGTGCCAGCAGCCTCCTGGGGTTGGGGCCGGCTAATGAAAAACTGTTTTTT. Amino acids: CASSLLGLGPANEKLFF.